The 9 T cell receptor beta chains listed next were all sequenced from one sample in a study of cytomegalovirus exposure and HLA in healthy donors. Primers: 60 Vbeta forward and 13 Jbeta reverse. Sequencing used immunoSEQ multiplex PCR; TCRdb keeps in-frame clones, though not all of them. The sample shows about 150,000 clones, about four fifths of them seen only once. Sequences were obtained from PBMCs. These receptors were obtained from a human donor in good health.

The chain carries TRBV7-2 and TRBJ2-6; 11 bases are shared with TRBD1. Germline CDR1 and CDR2: SGHTA and FQGNSA. Trimming removed 4 bases from V and 2 bases from J; junction bases left unmatched: 4. The CDR3 runs 17 residues. CDR3 region: CASSWGQGVTGANVLTF. The DNA for the CDR3 is TGTGCCAGCAGCTGGGGACAGGGGGTAACTGGGGCCAACGTCCTGACTTTC.

V is TRBV7-9 and J is TRBJ2-6; TRBD1 matches at 10 bases. From germline, CDR1 is SEHNR and CDR2 FQNEAQ (reference sequence). CDR3 size: 17 residues. V was pared by 3 bases and J by 2 bases, with 4 bases of the junction left unmatched. The CDR3 nucleotides read TGTGCCAGCAGCTTCTCGGACAGGGGGACTGGGGCCAACGTCCTGACTTTC. It is translated as CASSFSDRGTGANVLTF.

The V call is TRBV19, the J call TRBJ2-2; D remains unclear. The CDR3 has 12 amino acids. Per the germline V gene, CDR1 is LNHDA and CDR2 is SQIVND (reference sequence). V was clipped by 4 bases and J by 7 bases, with 7 bases between them. The CDR3 here is CASSTFVGELFF. CDR3 bases: TGTGCCAGTAGTACCTTCGTCGGGGAGCTGTTTTTT.

Regarding this clone: A read error may produce the germline difference seen at one junction end. J is TRBJ2-7 and V is TRBV2, with D possibly matching TRBD1 (6 bases). This CDR3 comprises 15 residues. Looked up from germline, CDR1 is SNHLY and CDR2 is FYNNEI. The DNA of the CDR3 is TGTGCCAGCAGCGATACCCGGGACATATCCTGCGAGCAGTACTTC. Translated, it gives CASSDTRDISCEQYF.

CDR3 sequence: CASSAVGRAGAGELFF. In DNA form, the CDR3 reads TGTGCCAGCAGCGCGGTGGGACGAGCGGGAGCCGGGGAGCTGTTTTTT. The V and J genes are TRBV9 and TRBJ2-2, with 8 bases fitting TRBD2. The CDR3 length is 16 residues. CDR1 and CDR2 (germline): SGDLS, YYNGEE. V lost 3 bases and J lost 6; bases outside the gene matches: 10.

This clone was counted only a few times. This chain uses TRBV5-5 with TRBJ2-7; 11 bases line up with TRBD2. There are 14 residues in the CDR3. From germline, CDR1 is SGHKS and CDR2 YYEKEE (reference sequence). Unmatched junction bases numbered 7, after V lost 4 bases and J lost 7 bases. CDR3 sequence reads: CASSHTSGGREQYF. The CDR3 nucleotides are TGTGCCAGCAGCCACACTAGCGGGGGCCGGGAGCAGTACTTC.

This clone was recorded once. The CDR3 DNA reads as TGTGCCACCAGCAGAGGGGACAGGGGGGACGAGCAGTACTTC. The encoded protein is CATSRGDRGDEQYF. The chain uses TRBV15 and TRBJ2-7, with 11 bases lining up with TRBD1. Trimming removed 1 base from V and 5 bases from J; junction bases left unmatched: 1. CDR3 length: 14 amino acids. Germline V gene lookup returns CDR1 LNHNV and CDR2 YYDKDF (reference sequence).

In its sample, this clone was seen a few times. V is TRBV2 and J is TRBJ1-1; possible D gene TRBD1, 5 bases. This CDR3 is 14 amino acids long. The V gene lost 6 bases and the J gene lost 3 bases, with 14 bases spanning the gap. From germline, CDR1 is SNHLY and CDR2 FYNNEI. The CDR3 bases are TGTGCCAGCAGAAGGGACTGGGTGGACACTGAAGCTTTCTTT. Amino acid sequence: CASRRDWVDTEAFF.

The chain couples TRBV9 to TRBJ2-1; 9 bases line up with TRBD2. This CDR3 is 15 amino acids long. V shed 3 bases, J shed 4 bases, and the junction held 5 bases outside the gene matches. CDR1 and CDR2 (germline): SGDLS, YYNGEE. CDR3 DNA sequence: TGTGCCAGCAGCGAAGCGGGAGGTGTGTACAATGAGCAGTTCTTC. Amino acid sequence: CASSEAGGVYNEQFF.